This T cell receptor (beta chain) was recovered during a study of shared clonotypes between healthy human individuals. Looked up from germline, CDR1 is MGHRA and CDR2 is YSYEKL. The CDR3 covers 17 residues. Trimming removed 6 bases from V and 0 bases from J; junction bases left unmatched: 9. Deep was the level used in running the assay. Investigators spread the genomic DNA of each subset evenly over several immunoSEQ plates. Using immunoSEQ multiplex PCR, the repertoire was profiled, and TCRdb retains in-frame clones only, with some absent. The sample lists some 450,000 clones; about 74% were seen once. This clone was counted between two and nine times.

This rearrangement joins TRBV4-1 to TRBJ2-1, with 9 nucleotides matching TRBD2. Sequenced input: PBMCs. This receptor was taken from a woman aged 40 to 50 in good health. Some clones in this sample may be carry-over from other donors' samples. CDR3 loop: CASSLREGQFSYNEQFF. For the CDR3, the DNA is TGCGCCAGCAGTCTGCGGGAGGGCCAGTTCTCCTACAATGAGCAGTTCTTC.